This T cell receptor beta chain was documented in a study of cytomegalovirus exposure and HLA in healthy donors. As for the study in general: Unique TCRs numbering around 85 million, obtained from HLA-typed donors, made up an early data release.

Points from the study as a whole: The sole available immune exposure information was CMV serostatus.

It was with 60 Vbeta and 13 Jbeta primers that the PCR ran. Profiled with immunoSEQ multiplex PCR; TCRdb holds only in-frame clones, not every one. The sample has 100,000 to 120,000 clones, nearly 80% seen once. Details on this clone: Its cognate antigen is unknown.

Germline V lookup: CDR1 SGHTA, CDR2 FQGNSA. With 4 bases clipped from V and 6 bases from J, the junction kept 6 bases outside the gene matches. The CDR3 extends over 14 amino acids. This chain links TRBV7-2 with TRBJ1-5; 7 bases match TRBD1. The TCR comes from a woman in her thirties in good health and CMV-seronegative. Specimen: PBMCs. CDR3 DNA sequence: TGTGCCAGCAGCTCACAGGGGTCGGTTCAGCCCCAGCATTTT. It codes for CASSSQGSVQPQHF.